The 21 T cell receptor beta chains reported below all come from one sample, sequenced in a study of T cells after yellow fever vaccination. TCRdb independently ran MiXCR on the 5' RACE reads; one entry per CDR3 protein. The sample lists under 400,000 distinct CDR3 sequences, about 9.9% occurring once. The source was PBMCs, collected on the day of the first yellow fever vaccination. The receptors derive from a man between 18 and 29 years old who received the YFV17D yellow fever vaccine.

This clonotype has more than one count but fewer than ten. The rearrangement joins TRBV18 to TRBJ2-2; the D gene is possibly TRBD1 (6 bases). CDR3 size: 13 residues. CDR1 is KGHSH, CDR2 LQKENI, per germline. V lost 4 bases and J 6 bases, leaving 9 bases between the germline ends. The CDR3 loop is CASSQQGAGELFF. CDR3 nucleotide sequence: TGTGCCAGCTCACAACAGGGAGCCGGGGAGCTGTTTTTT.

This clonotype was seen only a few times. The chain uses TRBV9 and TRBJ2-1; TRBD2 matches 7 bases. Germline CDR1 is SGDLS and CDR2 is YYNGEE. The length of the CDR3 is 17 residues. V was pared by 4 bases and J by 3 bases, with 13 bases of the junction left unmatched. DNA of the CDR3: TGTGCCAGCAGCCAGGGCCTGTGGGGGGGGAACTACAATGAGCAGTTCTTC. This sequence encodes CASSQGLWGGNYNEQFF.

A note on this clonotype: A much larger clone differs by one base, so this may be a read error. This is likely a read error, given that the CDR3 carries no conserved phenylalanine or tryptophan at its end. This chain joins TRBV14 and TRBJ1-1; D is unresolved. Between the trimmed V and J ends, which lost 5 bases and 4 bases, there was a span of 14 bases. The CDR3 spans 14 residues. Germline assignment: CDR1 SGHDN and CDR2 FVKESK. In nucleotides, the CDR3 is TGTGCCAGCAGCTCAAGAAGGGTCCCCACTGAAGCTTTCTCT. Amino acid sequence: CASSSRRVPTEAFS.

The V gene is TRBV5-5, the J gene TRBJ2-3; no definite D call. The CDR3 spans 16 residues. Trimming cost V 4 bases and J 5 bases, with 20 bases left between them. Germline lookup yields CDR1 SGHKS and CDR2 YYEKEE (reference sequence). CDR3 residues: CASSRMGGPTGDTQYF. CDR3 nucleotide sequence: TGTGCCAGCAGCCGGATGGGCGGACCCACCGGAGATACGCAGTATTTT.

This clonotype occurred many times. The chain employs TRBV12-3 or TRBV12-4 and TRBJ2-3; TRBD1 might be the D (5 bases). V was cut by 1 base and J by 2 bases, with 16 bases left in between. CDR3 length: 17 residues. CDR3 residues: CASSLVGNQGSTDTQYF. The CDR3 nucleotides are TGTGCCAGCAGTTTAGTAGGTAATCAGGGCTCCACAGATACGCAGTATTTT.

The gene calls are TRBV10-3 and TRBJ2-1; 12 bases fit TRBD1. Germline-derived CDR1 and CDR2 are ENHRY and SYGVKD. V lost 8 bases, J lost 7 bases, and 15 bases stayed unmatched. This CDR3 has 17 amino acids. The CDR3 sequence is CAIGGGPGTGGQNEQFF. The CDR3 DNA is TGTGCCATCGGGGGGGGGCCCGGGACAGGGGGCCAGAATGAGCAGTTCTTC.

The chain employs TRBV4-2 and TRBJ2-3, with a tentative D call TRBD2 (6 bases). Looked up from germline, CDR1 is LGHNA and CDR2 is YNFKEQ. The CDR3 length is 16 residues. V was cut by 0 bases and J by 1 base, with 11 bases left in between. In DNA, the CDR3 is TGTGCCAGCAGCCAAGATGGTGGCGGGGGCACAGATACGCAGTATTTT. It encodes CASSQDGGGGTDTQYF.

This chain uses TRBV20-1 with TRBJ1-5; 8 positions agree with TRBD1. CDR3 size: 15 residues. V lost 6 bases, J lost 3 bases, and 10 bases stayed unmatched. CDR1 is DFQATT, CDR2 SNEGSKA, per germline (reference sequence). CDR3 bases: TGCAGTGCCGTCTTGCCGGGACAGGTCAATCAGCCCCAGCATTTT. Its protein is CSAVLPGQVNQPQHF.

V usage is TRBV7-2 and J usage is TRBJ2-5; D possibly uses TRBD1 or TRBD2 (5 bases each). Germline values: CDR1 SGHTA, CDR2 FQGNSA. V lost 2 bases and J 5 bases, leaving 12 bases between the germline ends. This CDR3 has 14 amino acids. CDR3: CASSLMGVQETQYF. DNA for the CDR3: TGTGCCAGCAGCTTAATGGGGGTTCAGGAGACCCAGTACTTC.

J is TRBJ2-3 and V is TRBV6-2 or TRBV6-3; D gene uncertain. Germline CDR1 is MNHEY and CDR2 is SVGEGT. The length of the CDR3 is 14 residues. Trimming removed 6 bases at V and 2 bases at J, with 12 bases between. The CDR3 spells CASRIRAPTDTQYF. DNA for the CDR3: TGTGCCAGCAGGATCCGGGCCCCCACAGATACGCAGTATTTT.

This clonotype was recorded many times. DNA for the CDR3: TGTGCCAGCAGTTTACGGCCAAACACTGAAGCTTTCTTT. Translating gives CASSLRPNTEAFF. The chain employs TRBV12-3 or TRBV12-4 and TRBJ1-1; unclear D gene. CDR3 length: 13 residues. With 2 bases removed from V and 2 bases from J, the gap between germline ends came to 6 bases.

This clonotype was observed a handful of times. The V gene is TRBV3-1, the J gene TRBJ1-1; TRBD1 aligns across 8 bases. From germline, CDR1 is LGHDT and CDR2 YNNKEL (reference sequence). CDR3 size: 13 residues. V lost 10 bases, J lost 2 bases, and 6 bases stayed unmatched. This chain's CDR3 is CATCDRGNTEAFF. DNA for the CDR3: TGTGCCACGTGCGACAGGGGTAACACTGAAGCTTTCTTT.

To note about this clonotype: A read error may be the cause here, since a much bigger clone is one base away. The J gene is TRBJ2-1, the V gene TRBV5-1, with TRBD1 as a possible D gene (5 bases). CDR3 length: 14 residues. The germline gives CDR1 SGHRS, CDR2 YFSETQ. CDR3 protein: CPSSLTAGLDEQFF. The DNA for the CDR3 is TGCCCCAGCAGCTTGACGGCAGGGTTGGATGAGCAGTTCTTC.

This clonotype was detected only a few times. This chain links TRBV6-2 or TRBV6-3 with TRBJ2-7; possibly TRBD2 for D (6 bases). The CDR3 contains 15 residues. V shed 7 bases and J shed 3 bases, with 19 bases lying between them. Germline assignment: CDR1 MNHEY and CDR2 SVGEGT. CDR3 sequence: CASNTPGLALYEQYF. The DNA of the CDR3 is TGTGCCAGCAATACACCAGGGCTAGCGCTCTACGAGCAGTACTTC.

This clonotype appeared a few times. V usage is TRBV12-3 or TRBV12-4 and J usage is TRBJ2-5; D possibly corresponds to TRBD1 (5 bases). V was pared by 6 bases and J by 5 bases, with 13 bases between. There are 13 residues in the CDR3. This CDR3 is CASRQDIRETQYF. The CDR3 nucleotides are TGTGCCAGCAGGCAGGACATTCGCGAGACCCAGTACTTC.

This clonotype was picked up a small number of times. This chain links TRBV2 with TRBJ2-2; D uncertain. Germline V gene lookup returns CDR1 SNHLY and CDR2 FYNNEI. CDR3 size: 14 residues. Trimming stripped 0 bases from V and 9 bases from J, with 11 bases between. The CDR3 loop is CASSEALQARELFF. CDR3 bases: TGTGCCAGCAGTGAAGCGCTTCAAGCGCGGGAGCTGTTTTTT. The whole variable domain, filled in from reference TRBV2 and TRBJ2-2, reads EPEVTQTPSHQVTQMGQEVILRCVPISNHLYFYWYRQILGQKVEFLVSFYNNEISEKSEIFDDQFSVERPDGSNFTLKIRSTKLEDSAMYFCASSEALQARELFFGEGSRLTVL.

There are a few counts of this clonotype. The chain recombines TRBV7-3 with TRBJ1-2; no clear D. Germline CDR1 SGHTA, CDR2 FQGTGA. CDR3 size: 14 residues. Between the trimmed V and J ends, which lost 5 bases and 4 bases, there was a span of 14 bases. This CDR3 reads CASSNGGFGYGYTF. As DNA, the CDR3 is TGTGCCAGCAGCAACGGCGGGTTCGGCTATGGCTACACCTTC.

This clonotype was counted between two and nine times. V gene TRBV29-1 combines with J gene TRBJ2-5; D ambiguous. Per germline, CDR1 SQVTM and CDR2 ANQGSEA. The CDR3 consists of 14 residues. Trimming shortened V by 0 bases and J by 2 bases, and 10 bases separated the two germline ends. The CDR3 nucleotides read TGCAGCGTTGAAGACCCCTATTCTCAAGAGACCCAGTACTTC. Translation gives CSVEDPYSQETQYF.

V is TRBV5-5 and J is TRBJ2-2, with TRBD1 matching over 7 bases. CDR1 and CDR2 from the germline V gene are SGHKS and YYEKEE (reference sequence). Germline trimming cut 1 base from V and 4 bases from J; bases unmatched to any gene: 4. This CDR3 region has 15 residues. This CDR3 reads CASSLTGDPTGELFF. The CDR3, as DNA: TGTGCCAGCAGCTTGACAGGGGATCCCACCGGGGAGCTGTTTTTT.

This clonotype was counted only a few times. The rearrangement joins TRBV4-2 to TRBJ1-2; D possibly corresponds to TRBD1 (5 bases). Germline V gives CDR1 LGHNA, CDR2 YNFKEQ. V shed 1 base and J shed 6 bases, with 9 bases lying between them. The CDR3 contains 13 residues. The CDR3 loop is CASSQVSGNGYTF. CDR3 nucleotides: TGTGCCAGCAGCCAAGTCTCAGGGAATGGCTACACCTTC.

This clonotype has at least ten counts. J is TRBJ2-1 and V is TRBV12-3 or TRBV12-4, with 8 bases lining up with TRBD1. J was trimmed by 0 bases and V by 6 bases; bases with no gene match: 4. This CDR3 spans 15 amino acids. The CDR3 coding sequence is TGTGCCAGCAGCCCGGGACAGGACTCCTACAATGAGCAGTTCTTC. It codes for CASSPGQDSYNEQFF.